The TCR beta chain described here comes from a study of blood T cells in healthy people across ages. Study results and limitations: Getting older went along with TCR beta diversity per million T cells dropping roughly linearly.

Isolating PBMCs gave at least 6 million of these cells per sample. On this clonotype: The antigen is unknown.

The authors ran a second PCR of 7 to 11 cycles using a sample-barcoded 5' primer and a J-beta primer mix. TCRdb analysed the 5' RACE reads with MiXCR anew, one entry per CDR3 protein. In the table there are about 400,000 distinct CDR3 sequences, approximately 47% of which are singletons. Germline V gene sequence: CDR1 MNHEY, CDR2 SVGEGT. The CDR3 is 16 amino acids. The V end lost 5 bases, the J end lost 5 bases, and 19 bases lay between the germline ends. The sequencing sample was made of blood. J is TRBJ2-1 and V is TRBV6-2 or TRBV6-3; TRBD2 is a possible D gene (6 bases). The clonotype comes from a man aged 55 to 69 in good health. The CDR3 bases are TGTGCCAGCAGTCCCATTAGGGGAGGCCCGGACAATGAGCAGTTCTTC. Protein sequence: CASSPIRGGPDNEQFF.